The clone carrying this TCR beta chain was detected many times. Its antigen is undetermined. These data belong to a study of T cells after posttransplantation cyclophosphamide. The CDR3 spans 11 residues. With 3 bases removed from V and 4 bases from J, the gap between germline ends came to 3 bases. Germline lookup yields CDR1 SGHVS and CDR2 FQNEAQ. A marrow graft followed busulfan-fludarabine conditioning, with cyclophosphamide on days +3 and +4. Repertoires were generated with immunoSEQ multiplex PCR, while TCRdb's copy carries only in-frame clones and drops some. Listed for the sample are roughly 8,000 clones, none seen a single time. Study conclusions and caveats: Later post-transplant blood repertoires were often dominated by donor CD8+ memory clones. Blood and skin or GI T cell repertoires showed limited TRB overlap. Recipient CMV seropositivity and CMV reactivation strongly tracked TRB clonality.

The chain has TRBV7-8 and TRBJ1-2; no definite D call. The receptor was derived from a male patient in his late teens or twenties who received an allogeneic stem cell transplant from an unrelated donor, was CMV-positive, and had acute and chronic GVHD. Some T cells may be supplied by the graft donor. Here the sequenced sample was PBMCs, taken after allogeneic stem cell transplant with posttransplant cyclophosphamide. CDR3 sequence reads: CASSFFYGYTF. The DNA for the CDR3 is TGTGCCAGCAGCTTCTTCTATGGCTACACCTTC.